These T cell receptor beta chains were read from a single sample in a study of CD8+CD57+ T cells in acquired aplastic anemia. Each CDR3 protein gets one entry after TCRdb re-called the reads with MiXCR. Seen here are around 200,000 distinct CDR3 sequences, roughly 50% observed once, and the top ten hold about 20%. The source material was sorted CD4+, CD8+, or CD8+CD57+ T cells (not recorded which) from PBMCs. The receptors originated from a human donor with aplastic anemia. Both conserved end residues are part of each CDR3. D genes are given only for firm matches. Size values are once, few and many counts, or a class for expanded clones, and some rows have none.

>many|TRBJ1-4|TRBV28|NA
TGTGCCAGCACCACAAGGGGGTTCGGTAATGAAAAACTGTTTTTT
CASTTRGFGNEKLFF
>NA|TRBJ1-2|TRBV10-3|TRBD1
TGTGCCATCAGGAGGACAGGCGGTAATGGCTACACCTTC
CAIRRTGGNGYTF
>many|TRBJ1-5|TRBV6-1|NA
TGTGCCAGCAGTGAAGAGAGTTCCAGGGTCAATCAGCCCCAGCATTTT
CASSEESSRVNQPQHF
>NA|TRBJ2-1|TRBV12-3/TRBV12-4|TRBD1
TGTGCCAGCAGTTCCGGACAGGTCCACAATGAGCAGTTCTTC
CASSSGQVHNEQFF
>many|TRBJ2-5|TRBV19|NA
TGTGCCAGTAGTATAAGTGAGACCCAGTACTTC
CASSISETQYF
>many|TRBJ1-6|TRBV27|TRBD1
TGTGCCAGCTCACAGGGGCTGAGGTCACCCCTCCACTTT
CASSQGLRSPLHF
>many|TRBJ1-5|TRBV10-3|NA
TGTGCCATCAGTGAGTCAACACCAAATAGCAATCAGCCCCAGCATTTT
CAISESTPNSNQPQHF
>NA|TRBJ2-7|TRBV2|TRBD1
TGTGCCAGCAGTGAGGGACAGGGGGTTGACGAGCAGTACTTC
CASSEGQGVDEQYF
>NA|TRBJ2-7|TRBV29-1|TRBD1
TGCAGCGTTGAAGAAGTCGGCAGGGGGTACGAGCAGTACTTC
CSVEEVGRGYEQYF
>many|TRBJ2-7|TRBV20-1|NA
TGCAGTGCCCGAAGCGGGCTCTCCTACGAGCAGTACTTC
CSARSGLSYEQYF
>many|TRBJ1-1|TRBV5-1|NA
TGCGCCAGCAGCTTGGGAACAACAGGGTACACTGAAGCTTTCTTT
CASSLGTTGYTEAFF
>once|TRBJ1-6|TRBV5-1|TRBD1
TGCGCCAGGCGGGGACAGGGGGCATCCTATAATTCACCCCTCCACTTT
CARRGQGASYNSPLHF
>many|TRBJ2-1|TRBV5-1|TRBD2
TGCGCCAGCAGCTTTAGCGGGGGGGTAGTCGATGAGCAGTTCTTC
CASSFSGGVVDEQFF
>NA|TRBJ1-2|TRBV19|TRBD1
TGTGCCAGTAGTCAACAGGGGGGGTACGGAGCTAACTATGGCTACACCTTC
CASSQQGGYGANYGYTF
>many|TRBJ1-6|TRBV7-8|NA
TGTGCCAGCAGCTTAGGAGGGGACGGGTCACCCCTCCACTTT
CASSLGGDGSPLHF
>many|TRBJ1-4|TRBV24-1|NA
TGTGCCACCAGTGCTTCGGACCCCGGCGAAAAACTGTTTTTT
CATSASDPGEKLFF
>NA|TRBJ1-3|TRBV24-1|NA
TGTGCCACCAGCCAGGGGAAAGGAAACACCATATATTTT
CATSQGKGNTIYF
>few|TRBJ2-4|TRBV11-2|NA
TGTGCCAGCAAAGGGCCCGACTACATTCAGTACTTC
CASKGPDYIQYF
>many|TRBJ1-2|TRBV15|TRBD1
TGTGCCACCAGCAGAGGGGGGACAGGGGTGGTCTATGGCTACACCTTC
CATSRGGTGVVYGYTF
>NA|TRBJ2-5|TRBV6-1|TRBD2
TGTGCCAGCAGTGGGTGGTGGCGGGGGGCCGTTACCAAGTACTTC
CASSGWWRGAVTKYF
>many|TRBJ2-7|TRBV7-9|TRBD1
TGTGCCAGCACCAGACAGGGGCAATCCTACGAGCAGTACTTC
CASTRQGQSYEQYF
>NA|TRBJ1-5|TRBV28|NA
TGTGCCAGCAGTTTATTCGCGTGGGGGGGCAACAATCAGCCCCAGCATTTT
CASSLFAWGGNNQPQHF
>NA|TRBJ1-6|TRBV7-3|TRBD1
TGTGCCAGCAGCAAAACCGGGACAGGGGGTTCATCCCTCCACTTC
CASSKTGTGGSSLHF
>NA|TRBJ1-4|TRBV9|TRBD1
TGTGCCAGCAGCGCTACAGGGGACAATGAAAAACTGTTTTTT
CASSATGDNEKLFF
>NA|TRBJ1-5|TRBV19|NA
TGTGCCAGTAGTATGAGGGATCTGCCCCAGCATTTT
CASSMRDLPQHF
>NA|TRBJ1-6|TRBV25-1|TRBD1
TGTGCCAGCAGTGAAGCGGCGACAGGGGGTTCACCCCTCCACTTT
CASSEAATGGSPLHF
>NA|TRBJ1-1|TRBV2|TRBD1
TGTGCCAGCAACCGGGACAGAAACACTGAAGCTTTCTTT
CASNRDRNTEAFF
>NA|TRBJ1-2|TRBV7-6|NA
TGTGTCAGCAGCTGGGACGGAGACTATGGCTACACCTTC
CVSSWDGDYGYTF
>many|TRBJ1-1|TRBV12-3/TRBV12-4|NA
TGTGCCAGCAGTTTAATGGGGGGAGACAACACTGAAGCTTTCTTT
CASSLMGGDNTEAFF
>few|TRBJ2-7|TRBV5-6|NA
TGTGCCAGCAGCGTCGGCAGGGGCGGCTACGAGCAGTACTTC
CASSVGRGGYEQYF
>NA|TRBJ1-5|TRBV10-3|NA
TGTGCCATCAGCTTCGAAGTGGATCAGCCCCAGCATTTT
CAISFEVDQPQHF
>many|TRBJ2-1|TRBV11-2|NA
TGTGCCAGCAGCTTAGAACTTCCGGAGGAGCAGTTCTTC
CASSLELPEEQFF
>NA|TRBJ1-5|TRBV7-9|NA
TGTGCCAGCAACTTATCACAGGGTTATCAGCCCCAGCATTTT
CASNLSQGYQPQHF
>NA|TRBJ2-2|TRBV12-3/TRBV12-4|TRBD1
TGTGCCAGCAGCTTCCGGGACAGGGGCCATAGCGGGGAGCTGTTTTTT
CASSFRDRGHSGELFF
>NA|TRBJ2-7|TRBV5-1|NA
TGTGCCAGCAACCAGTGGAGCTACGAGCAGTACTTC
CASNQWSYEQYF
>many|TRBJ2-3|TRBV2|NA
TGTGCCAGCAGTGAAAGGCGGGAAAATACGCAGTATTTT
CASSERRENTQYF
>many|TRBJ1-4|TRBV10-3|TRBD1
TGTGCCATCAGTGTGGACAGGGGTAATGAAAAACTGTTTTTT
CAISVDRGNEKLFF
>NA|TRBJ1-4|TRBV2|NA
TGTGCCAGCAGCCCTTCGGACACCCCAACTAATGAAAAACTGTTTTTT
CASSPSDTPTNEKLFF
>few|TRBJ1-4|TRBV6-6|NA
TGTGCCACACTTGGACAATATAATGAAAAACTGTTTTTT
CATLGQYNEKLFF
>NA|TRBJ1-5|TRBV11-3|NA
TGTGCCAGCAGCCAAGGGCGGGGCCAGGGCAAAATCTGGGGAAGCAGCAATCAGCCCCAGCATTTT
CASSQGRGQGKIWGSSNQPQHF
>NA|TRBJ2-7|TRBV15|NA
TGTGCCACCAGCAGAGTGGTTAGGGTTGACGAGCAGTACTTC
CATSRVVRVDEQYF
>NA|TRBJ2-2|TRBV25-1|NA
TGTGCCAGCAGTGAATCCGCGATCTACACCGGGGAGCTGTTTTTT
CASSESAIYTGELFF